A selection of T cell receptor beta chains follows, all from one sample in a study of T-cell reconstitution after alpha-beta-depleted transplantation in children. TCRdb re-derived calls from the PCR reads in MiXCR, one entry per CDR3 protein. Of hundreds of thousands of distinct CDR3 sequences detected, around 12% appear once; the ten largest clones hold around 0.76%. The specimen comprised PBMCs, sampled before TCRalphabeta/CD19-depleted stem cell transplant. These receptors all come from a girl aged 2-15 years with congenital amegakaryocytic thrombocytopenia, due to receive a stem cell transplant. CDR3s include the opening cysteine and the closing phenylalanine or tryptophan. D genes are given only for firm matches. The size field is filled for only some rows; it gives once, few, many or a size class.

D gene	V gene	J gene	clone size	CDR3 DNA	CDR3 protein
-	TRBV28	TRBJ2-1	-	TGTGCCAGCAGGTCAGACAGTCTCAATGAGCAGTTCTTC	CASRSDSLNEQFF
TRBD2	TRBV27	TRBJ2-7	many	TGTGCCAGCAGTGCAGGACTAGCGGGAGAAATAGGAGAGCAGTACTTC	CASSAGLAGEIGEQYF
TRBD2	TRBV6-5	TRBJ2-5	many	TGTGCCAGCAGTTTACTAGCGAGGGGCCAAGAGACCCAGTACTTC	CASSLLARGQETQYF
TRBD1	TRBV28	TRBJ1-5	-	TGTGCCAGCAGGCCATGGGACAGGGCTAGTAGCAATCAGCCCCAGCATTTT	CASRPWDRASSNQPQHF
-	TRBV20-1	TRBJ1-1	few	TGCAGTGCTAGTATGCAACAACCATTTGAAGCTTTCTTT	CSASMQQPFEAFF
TRBD2	TRBV20-1	TRBJ2-7	once	TGCAGTGCTATAGCGGGAGAGTTCTACGAGCAGTACTTC	CSAIAGEFYEQYF
-	TRBV4-1	TRBJ2-2	-	TGCGCCAGCAGCCAAGTCGGATTTCCCGGGGAGCTGTTTTTT	CASSQVGFPGELFF
-	TRBV20-1	TRBJ2-1	many	TGCAGTGCTAGTCATGCCCTGTACAATGAGCAGTTCTTC	CSASHALYNEQFF
-	TRBV20-1	TRBJ1-5	many	TGCAGTGGAGCTGGGGTTTGGAATCAGCCCCAGCATTTT	CSGAGVWNQPQHF
-	TRBV25-1	TRBJ2-1	-	TGTGCCAGCAGTGACCCTAAGGGGGGTTACAATGAGCAGTTCTTC	CASSDPKGGYNEQFF
TRBD2	TRBV2	TRBJ2-1	-	TGTACCTTCTTACGAATCACCTTGATAGCGGGAGCCCGCAATGAGCAGTTCTTC	CTFLRITLIAGARNEQFF
-	TRBV5-1	TRBJ1-1	-	TGCGCCAGCAGCTTTTCTTATACGAACACTGAAGCTTTCTTT	CASSFSYTNTEAFF
TRBD1	TRBV3-1	TRBJ2-7	many	TGTGCCAGCAGCCCCTGGGACAGGTACTCCTACGAGCAGTACTTC	CASSPWDRYSYEQYF
TRBD2	TRBV5-1	TRBJ2-2	-	TGCGCCAGCAGCTTCACTAGCGGGAGACCCGGGGAGCTGTTTTTT	CASSFTSGRPGELFF
-	TRBV2	TRBJ2-3	few	TGTGCCAGCAGCAGGGACTCAGGCGCAGATACGCAGTATTTT	CASSRDSGADTQYF
TRBD2	TRBV20-1	TRBJ2-5	once	TGCAGTGCTAGTCCCCGGGTGGGAGGGCCAGAGGAGACCCAGTACTTC	CSASPRVGGPEETQYF
-	TRBV28	TRBJ2-2	many	TGTGCCAGCAGTTTGGGACTCGGGGATCGGACCGGGGAGCTGTTTTTT	CASSLGLGDRTGELFF
-	TRBV5-1	TRBJ2-7	many	TGCGCCAGCAGCTTGGATGGCAGGGTAACGTACGAGCAGTACTTC	CASSLDGRVTYEQYF
TRBD2	TRBV5-6	TRBJ2-3	-	TGTGCCAGCAGCTTCCGGACTAGCGGGCGCACAGATACGCAGTATTTT	CASSFRTSGRTDTQYF
TRBD2	TRBV6-2/TRBV6-3	TRBJ2-7	-	TGTGCCAGCAGTCAAGCACCGGGACTAGCCTCCTACGAGCAGTACTTC	CASSQAPGLASYEQYF
-	TRBV3-1	TRBJ2-1	-	TGTGCCAGCAGCCACACTTGGGCCAATGAGCAGTTCTTC	CASSHTWANEQFF
TRBD2	TRBV12-3/TRBV12-4	TRBJ2-1	many	TGTGCCAGCAGTTTACTTGGCGGGAGAGGTGAGCAGTTCTTC	CASSLLGGRGEQFF
-	TRBV6-1	TRBJ2-4	few	TGTGCCAGCTCCAGGCCGAACATTCAGTACTTC	CASSRPNIQYF
-	TRBV12-3/TRBV12-4	TRBJ2-7	-	TGTGCCAGCAGTCTAGCGTACGCAGCGTCCGGGCAGTACTTC	CASSLAYAASGQYF
-	TRBV5-1	TRBJ2-1	many	TGCGCCAGCAGCTTGGACGTACTGTACAATGAGCAGTTCTTC	CASSLDVLYNEQFF
-	TRBV15	TRBJ1-3	many	TGTGCCACCAGCAGCTCGAGGAGGGCGGCTGCTGGAAACACCATATATTTT	CATSSSRRAAAGNTIYF
TRBD1	TRBV28	TRBJ2-7	few	TGTGCCAGCAGTCCCTTCCAGACAGGGCTTACCTACGAGCAGTACTTC	CASSPFQTGLTYEQYF
-	TRBV12-3/TRBV12-4	TRBJ2-5	-	TGTGCCAGCACCTACCTTTCCCTTGGAGAGACCCAGTACTTC	CASTYLSLGETQYF
-	TRBV10-3	TRBJ2-2	-	TGTGCCATCAGTGCGACTCCCACCAGGGGTGGAACCGGGGAGCTGTTTTTT	CAISATPTRGGTGELFF
TRBD2	TRBV30	TRBJ2-5	few	TGTGCCTGGAGGAGCGGGGCCTCGTACCAAGAGACCCAGTACTTC	CAWRSGASYQETQYF
-	TRBV7-6	TRBJ2-7	-	TGTGCCAGCAGCCGAACGTACCGGGAGAGCTCCTACGAGCAGTACTTC	CASSRTYRESSYEQYF
-	TRBV10-3	TRBJ2-3	-	TGTGCCACAGGGATTGGGACGCAGTATTTT	CATGIGTQYF
-	TRBV12-3/TRBV12-4	TRBJ1-2	-	TGTGCCAGCAGTGATTCCGGGACGGTGGATTGGGGCTACACCTTC	CASSDSGTVDWGYTF
-	TRBV18	TRBJ2-5	many	TGTGCCAGCTCACCACGCCAAGAGACCCAGTACTTC	CASSPRQETQYF
-	TRBV12-3/TRBV12-4	TRBJ2-7	many	TGTGCCAGCAGTGAGACCGGGACTGGCTCCTACGAGCAGTACTTC	CASSETGTGSYEQYF
TRBD1	TRBV20-1	TRBJ1-2	many	TGCAGTCCCCTAGGGACAGTCTACGGCTACACCTTC	CSPLGTVYGYTF
-	TRBV4-1	TRBJ2-1	-	TGCGCCAGCAGCCAAGATCTGGGAGGCGCCCTCCGGCAGTTCTTC	CASSQDLGGALRQFF
-	TRBV20-1	TRBJ2-3	-	TGCAGTGCTAGAGCCACTAGCAGCTATACGCAGTATTTT	CSARATSSYTQYF
TRBD1	TRBV5-1	TRBJ1-1	many	TGCGCCAGCAGTCACGCGAAAGGGGGCACATTGTTGAACACTGAAGCTTTCTTT	CASSHAKGGTLLNTEAFF
-	TRBV6-6	TRBJ2-7	many	TGTGCCAGCGCGAAGAACGAGCAGTACTTC	CASAKNEQYF
-	TRBV23-1	TRBJ2-1	once	TGCGCCACCGACCCCAATGAGCAGTTCTTC	CATDPNEQFF
-	TRBV29-1	TRBJ2-4	many	TGCAGCGTTGAAGGGACGGGGAACATTCAGTACTTC	CSVEGTGNIQYF
-	TRBV7-9	TRBJ1-3	-	TGTGCCAGCAGCGCGCAGGACGCTGGAAACACCATATATTTT	CASSAQDAGNTIYF
-	TRBV28	TRBJ2-5	-	TGTGCCAGCAGTCACCCCCGTGGGGAGATAGAGACCCAGTACTTC	CASSHPRGEIETQYF
-	TRBV6-5	TRBJ2-2	many	TGTGCCAGCAGTTACTCGAGACTATTGTTCGGGGAGCTGTTTTTT	CASSYSRLLFGELFF
TRBD2	TRBV5-1	TRBJ2-1	many	TGCGCCAGCAGCTTACCCGGGACTAGCGGGAGACAAACCCTTTACAATGAGCAGTTCTTC	CASSLPGTSGRQTLYNEQFF
-	TRBV28	TRBJ2-7	-	TGTGCCAGCAGTTCACCGGGACTGAAGTACGAGCAGTACTTC	CASSSPGLKYEQYF
-	TRBV20-1	TRBJ1-6	many	TGCAGTGCTAGCCGTAGGGATTCACCCCTCCACTTT	CSASRRDSPLHF
-	TRBV20-1	TRBJ2-1	-	TGCAGTGCTACCCTACTTGGGGGACCCGCCGGGGAGCAGTTCTTC	CSATLLGGPAGEQFF
TRBD1	TRBV28	TRBJ2-7	-	TGTGCCAGCAGTTCATCCCGACAGGGCTCCTACGAGCAGTACTTC	CASSSSRQGSYEQYF
-	TRBV12-3/TRBV12-4	TRBJ2-5	many	TGTGCCAGCAGTTCCGATTTGGAGACCCAGTACTTC	CASSSDLETQYF
-	TRBV29-1	TRBJ1-1	few	TGCAGCGTTGAAGGGGGCTTTGAAGCTTTCTTT	CSVEGGFEAFF
-	TRBV12-3/TRBV12-4	TRBJ2-3	-	TGTGCCACCACGGCGGGGGCCCTGAATTTTAATACGCAGTATTTT	CATTAGALNFNTQYF